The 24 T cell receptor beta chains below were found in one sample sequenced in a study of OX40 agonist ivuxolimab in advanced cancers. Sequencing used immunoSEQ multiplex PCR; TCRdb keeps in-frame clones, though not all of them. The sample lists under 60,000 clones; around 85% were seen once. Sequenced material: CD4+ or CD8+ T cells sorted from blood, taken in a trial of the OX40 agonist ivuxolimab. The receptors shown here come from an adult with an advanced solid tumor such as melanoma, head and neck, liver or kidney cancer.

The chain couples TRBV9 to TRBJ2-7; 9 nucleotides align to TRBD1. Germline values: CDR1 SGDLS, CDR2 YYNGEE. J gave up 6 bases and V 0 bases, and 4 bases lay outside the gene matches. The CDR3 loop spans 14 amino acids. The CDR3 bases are TGTGCCAGCAGCGTAGGTACAGGGGGCTCCGAGCAGTACTTC. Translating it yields CASSVGTGGSEQYF.

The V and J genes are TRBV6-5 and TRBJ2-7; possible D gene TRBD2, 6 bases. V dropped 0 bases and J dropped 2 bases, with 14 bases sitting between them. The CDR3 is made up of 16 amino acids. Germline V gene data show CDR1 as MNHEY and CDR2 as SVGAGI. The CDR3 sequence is CASSYSSERATYEQYF. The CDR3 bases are TGTGCCAGCAGTTACTCAAGCGAGCGGGCCACCTACGAGCAGTACTTC.

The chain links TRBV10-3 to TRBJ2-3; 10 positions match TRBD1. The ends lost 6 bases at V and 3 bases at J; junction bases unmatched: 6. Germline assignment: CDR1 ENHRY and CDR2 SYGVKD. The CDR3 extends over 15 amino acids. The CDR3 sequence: CAISDRDRGTDTQYF. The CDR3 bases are TGTGCCATCAGCGACCGGGACAGGGGTACAGATACGCAGTATTTT.

CDR3 sequence reads: CASSVPGGHQETQYF. The CDR3 DNA reads as TGTGCCAGCAGCGTCCCAGGAGGTCACCAAGAGACCCAGTACTTC. V gene TRBV5-5 combines with J gene TRBJ2-5; D may be TRBD2 (5 bases). CDR1 is SGHKS, CDR2 YYEKEE, per germline (reference sequence). CDR3 size: 15 residues. Trimming stripped 4 bases from V and 0 bases from J, with 13 bases between.

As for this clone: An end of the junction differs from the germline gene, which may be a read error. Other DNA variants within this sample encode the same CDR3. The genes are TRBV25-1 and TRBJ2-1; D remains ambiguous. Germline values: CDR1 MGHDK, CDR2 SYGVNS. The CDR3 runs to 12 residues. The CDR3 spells CASSWQANEQFF. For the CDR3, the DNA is TGCGCCAGCAGTTGGCAGGCCAATGAGCAGTTCTTC.

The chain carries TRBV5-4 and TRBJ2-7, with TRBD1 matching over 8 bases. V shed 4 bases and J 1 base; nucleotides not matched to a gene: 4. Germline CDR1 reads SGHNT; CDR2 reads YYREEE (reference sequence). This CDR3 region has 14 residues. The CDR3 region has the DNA TGTGCCAGCAGCCTGGGACAGGCTTCCTACGAGCAGTACTTC. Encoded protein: CASSLGQASYEQYF. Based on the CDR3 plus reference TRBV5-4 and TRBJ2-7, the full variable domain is ETGVTQSPTHLIKTRGQQVTLRCSSQSGHNTVSWYQQALGQGPQFIFQYYREEENGRGNFPPRFSGLQFPNYSSELNVNALELDDSALYLCASSLGQASYEQYFGPGTRLTVT.

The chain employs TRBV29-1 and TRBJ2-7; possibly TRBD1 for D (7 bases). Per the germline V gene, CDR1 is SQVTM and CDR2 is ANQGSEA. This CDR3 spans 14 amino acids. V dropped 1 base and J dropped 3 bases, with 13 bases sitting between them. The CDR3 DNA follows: TGCAGCGTTGAAGTTGGGCAGGGGGGCTACGAGCAGTACTTC. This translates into CSVEVGQGGYEQYF.

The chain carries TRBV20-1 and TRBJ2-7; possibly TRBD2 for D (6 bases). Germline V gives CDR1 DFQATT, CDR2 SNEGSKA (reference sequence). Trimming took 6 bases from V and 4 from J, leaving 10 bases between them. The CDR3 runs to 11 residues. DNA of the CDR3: TGCAGTGCCACTGGGGGGTACGAGCAGTACTTC. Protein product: CSATGGYEQYF.

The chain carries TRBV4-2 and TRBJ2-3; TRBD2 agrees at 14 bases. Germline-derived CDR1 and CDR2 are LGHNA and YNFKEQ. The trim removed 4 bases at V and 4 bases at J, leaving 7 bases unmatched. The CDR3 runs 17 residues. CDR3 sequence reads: CASSPGLAGDGSDTQYF. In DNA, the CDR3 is TGTGCCAGCAGCCCGGGACTAGCGGGAGATGGGTCAGATACGCAGTATTTT.

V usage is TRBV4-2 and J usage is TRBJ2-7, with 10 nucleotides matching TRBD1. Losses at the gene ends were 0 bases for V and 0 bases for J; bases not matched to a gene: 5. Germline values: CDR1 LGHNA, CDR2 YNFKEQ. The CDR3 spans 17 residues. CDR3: CASSQERQGASSYEQYF. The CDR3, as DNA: TGTGCCAGCAGCCAAGAACGACAGGGGGCTAGCTCCTACGAGCAGTACTTC.

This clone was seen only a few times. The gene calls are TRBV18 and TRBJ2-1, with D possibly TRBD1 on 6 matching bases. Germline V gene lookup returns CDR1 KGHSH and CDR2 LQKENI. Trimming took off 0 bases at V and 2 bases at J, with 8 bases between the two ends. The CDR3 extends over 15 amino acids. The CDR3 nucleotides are TGTGCCAGCTCACCACCAGGGACACCCTACAATGAGCAGTTCTTC. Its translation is CASSPPGTPYNEQFF.

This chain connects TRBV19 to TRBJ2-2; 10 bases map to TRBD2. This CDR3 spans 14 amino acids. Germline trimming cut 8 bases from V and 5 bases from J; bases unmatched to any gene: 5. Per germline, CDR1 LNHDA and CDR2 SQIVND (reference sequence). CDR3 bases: TGTGCCAGTTCTAGCGGGAGAAATACCGGGGAGCTGTTTTTT. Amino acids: CASSSGRNTGELFF.

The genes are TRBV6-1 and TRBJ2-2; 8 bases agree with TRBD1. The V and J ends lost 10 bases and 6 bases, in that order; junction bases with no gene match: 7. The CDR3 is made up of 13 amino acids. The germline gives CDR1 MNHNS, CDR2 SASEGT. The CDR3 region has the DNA TGTGCCACCCCAGGGGGCGATGCCGGGGAGCTGTTTTTT. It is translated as CATPGGDAGELFF.

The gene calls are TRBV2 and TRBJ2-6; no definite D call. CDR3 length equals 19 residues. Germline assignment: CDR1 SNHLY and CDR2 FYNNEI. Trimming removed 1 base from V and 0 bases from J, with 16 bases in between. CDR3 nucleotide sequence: TGTGCCAGCAGTGAAGTTCTCGAGACGGAGAGCTCTGGGGCCAACGTCCTGACTTTC. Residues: CASSEVLETESSGANVLTF. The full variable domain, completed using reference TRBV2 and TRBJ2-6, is EPEVTQTPSHQVTQMGQEVILRCVPISNHLYFYWYRQILGQKVEFLVSFYNNEISEKSEIFDDQFSVERPDGSNFTLKIRSTKLEDSAMYFCASSEVLETESSGANVLTFGAGSRLTVL.

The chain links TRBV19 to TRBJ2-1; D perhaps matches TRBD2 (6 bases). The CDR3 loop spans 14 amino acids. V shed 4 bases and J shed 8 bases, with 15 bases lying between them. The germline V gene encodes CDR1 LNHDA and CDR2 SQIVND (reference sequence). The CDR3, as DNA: TGTGCCAGTAGTAGGACACCCTGGGAGGATGAGCAGTTCTTC. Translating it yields CASSRTPWEDEQFF.

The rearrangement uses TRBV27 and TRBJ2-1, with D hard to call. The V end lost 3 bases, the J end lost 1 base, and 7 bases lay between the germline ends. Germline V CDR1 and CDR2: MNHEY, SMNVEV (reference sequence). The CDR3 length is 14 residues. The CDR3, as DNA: TGTGCCAGCAGTTTCCAACAGTCCTACAATGAGCAGTTCTTC. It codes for CASSFQQSYNEQFF.

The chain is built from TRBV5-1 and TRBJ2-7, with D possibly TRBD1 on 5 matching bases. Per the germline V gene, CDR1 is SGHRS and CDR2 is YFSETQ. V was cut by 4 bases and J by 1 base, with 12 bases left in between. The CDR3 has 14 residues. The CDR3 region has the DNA TGCGCCAGCAGCCTCGACAGTGGGTCCTACGAGCAGTACTTC. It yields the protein CASSLDSGSYEQYF.

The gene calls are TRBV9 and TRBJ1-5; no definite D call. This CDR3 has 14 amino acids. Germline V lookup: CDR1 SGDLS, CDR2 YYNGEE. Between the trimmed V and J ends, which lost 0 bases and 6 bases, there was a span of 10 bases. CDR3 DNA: TGTGCCAGCAGCGTAGGAGAGGGAGGTCAGCCCCAGCATTTT. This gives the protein CASSVGEGGQPQHF.

The CDR3 DNA reads as TGTGCCAGCAGTGAAGTTGGACGGTCGCAAGAGACCCAGTACTTC. Residues: CASSEVGRSQETQYF. This chain joins TRBV6-1 and TRBJ2-5; no clear D gene. Trimming stripped 1 base from V and 2 bases from J, with 11 bases between. CDR3 size: 15 residues. Germline V gene sequence: CDR1 MNHNS, CDR2 SASEGT.

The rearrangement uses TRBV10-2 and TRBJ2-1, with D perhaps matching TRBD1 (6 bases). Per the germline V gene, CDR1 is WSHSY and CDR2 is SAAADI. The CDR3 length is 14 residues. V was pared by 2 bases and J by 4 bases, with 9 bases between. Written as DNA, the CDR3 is TGCGCCAGCAGTGAGACAGGGTCGTACAATGAGCAGTTCTTC. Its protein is CASSETGSYNEQFF.

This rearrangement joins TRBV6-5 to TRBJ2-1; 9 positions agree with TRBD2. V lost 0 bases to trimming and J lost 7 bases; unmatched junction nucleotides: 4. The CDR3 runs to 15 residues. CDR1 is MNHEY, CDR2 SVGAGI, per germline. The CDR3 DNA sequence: TGTGCCAGCAGTTACTCGTGGCTAGCGGGGAATGAGCAGTTCTTC. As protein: CASSYSWLAGNEQFF.

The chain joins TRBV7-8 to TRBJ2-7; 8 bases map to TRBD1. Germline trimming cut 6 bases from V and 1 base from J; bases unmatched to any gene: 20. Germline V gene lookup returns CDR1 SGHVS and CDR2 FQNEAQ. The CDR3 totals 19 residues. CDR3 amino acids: CASSPFRQGLDRRSYEQYF. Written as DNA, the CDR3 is TGTGCCAGCAGTCCTTTCCGACAGGGGTTAGACCGGAGGTCCTACGAGCAGTACTTC.

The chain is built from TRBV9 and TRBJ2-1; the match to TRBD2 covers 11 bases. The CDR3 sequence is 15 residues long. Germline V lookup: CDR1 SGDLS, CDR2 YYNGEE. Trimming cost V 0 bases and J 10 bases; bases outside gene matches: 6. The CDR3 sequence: CASSVGRLAGGEQFF. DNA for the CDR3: TGTGCCAGCAGCGTAGGTCGGCTAGCGGGGGGCGAGCAGTTCTTC.

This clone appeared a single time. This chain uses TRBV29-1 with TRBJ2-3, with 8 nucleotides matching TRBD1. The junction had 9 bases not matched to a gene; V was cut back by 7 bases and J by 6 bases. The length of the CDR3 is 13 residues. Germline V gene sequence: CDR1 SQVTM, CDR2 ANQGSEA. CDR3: CSAWTGSMDTQYF. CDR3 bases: TGCAGCGCCTGGACAGGGAGTATGGATACGCAGTATTTT.